The 2 T cell receptor beta chains listed next were all sequenced from one sample in a study of breast tumors, draining lymph nodes, adjacent tissues. TCRdb reprocessed the multiplex PCR reads with MiXCR, giving one entry per CDR3 protein. The profile covers about 180,000 distinct CDR3 sequences, with approximately 30% appearing a single time and roughly 4.5% taken by the ten largest. Samples came from axillary lymph nodes draining the breast cancer. The sequenced material came from axillary lymph node tissue. The origin of the receptors is a female donor with breast cancer. Some clones in this sample may be carry-over from other donors' samples.

The J gene is TRBJ2-1, the V gene TRBV20-1; D tentatively reads TRBD1 or TRBD2 (5 bases each). Germline V lookup: CDR1 DFQATT, CDR2 SNEGSKA (reference sequence). This CDR3 is 13 amino acids long. CDR3: CSAGTGSYNEQFF. CDR3 DNA sequence: TGCAGCGCCGGGACCGGCTCCTACAATGAGCAGTTCTTC.

This clonotype was observed a handful of times. The chain is built from TRBV4-2 and TRBJ2-1; 10 bases are shared with TRBD1. The CDR3 length is 17 residues. Germline-derived CDR1 and CDR2 are LGHNA and YNFKEQ. The junction had 9 bases not matched to a gene; V was cut back by 0 bases and J by 7 bases. CDR3 residues: CASSQEGAGTGVNEQFF. The CDR3 DNA is TGTGCCAGCAGCCAAGAAGGGGCCGGGACAGGGGTTAATGAGCAGTTCTTC.